The text below deals with one T cell receptor (beta chain). Its antigen remains unidentified. The data are from a study of cytomegalovirus exposure and HLA in healthy donors. The study, taken as a whole, reports: In vitro data verified three CMV-associated chains as specific for CMV antigens.

Libraries were prepared by immunoSEQ multiplex PCR; TCRdb keeps only in-frame clonotypes and omits some of them. The profile shows tens of thousands of clones, 70% to 90% of them singletons. This CDR3 has 16 residues. Germline V gene sequence: CDR1 SNHLY, CDR2 FYNNEI. Trimming removed 6 bases from V and 5 bases from J, with 19 bases in between. Donors were drawn from the approximately 130-subject validation cohort, separate from the roughly 670-subject first cohort. The sample comprised PBMCs. This clonotype was sampled from a woman aged 18-30 years in good health and CMV-seropositive. The chain carries TRBV2 and TRBJ1-4; D possibly corresponds to TRBD1 (6 bases). The CDR3 coding sequence is TGTGCCAGCAGATACAGGGCGCAGGGGACAAATGAAAAACTGTTTTTT. It is translated as CASRYRAQGTNEKLFF.